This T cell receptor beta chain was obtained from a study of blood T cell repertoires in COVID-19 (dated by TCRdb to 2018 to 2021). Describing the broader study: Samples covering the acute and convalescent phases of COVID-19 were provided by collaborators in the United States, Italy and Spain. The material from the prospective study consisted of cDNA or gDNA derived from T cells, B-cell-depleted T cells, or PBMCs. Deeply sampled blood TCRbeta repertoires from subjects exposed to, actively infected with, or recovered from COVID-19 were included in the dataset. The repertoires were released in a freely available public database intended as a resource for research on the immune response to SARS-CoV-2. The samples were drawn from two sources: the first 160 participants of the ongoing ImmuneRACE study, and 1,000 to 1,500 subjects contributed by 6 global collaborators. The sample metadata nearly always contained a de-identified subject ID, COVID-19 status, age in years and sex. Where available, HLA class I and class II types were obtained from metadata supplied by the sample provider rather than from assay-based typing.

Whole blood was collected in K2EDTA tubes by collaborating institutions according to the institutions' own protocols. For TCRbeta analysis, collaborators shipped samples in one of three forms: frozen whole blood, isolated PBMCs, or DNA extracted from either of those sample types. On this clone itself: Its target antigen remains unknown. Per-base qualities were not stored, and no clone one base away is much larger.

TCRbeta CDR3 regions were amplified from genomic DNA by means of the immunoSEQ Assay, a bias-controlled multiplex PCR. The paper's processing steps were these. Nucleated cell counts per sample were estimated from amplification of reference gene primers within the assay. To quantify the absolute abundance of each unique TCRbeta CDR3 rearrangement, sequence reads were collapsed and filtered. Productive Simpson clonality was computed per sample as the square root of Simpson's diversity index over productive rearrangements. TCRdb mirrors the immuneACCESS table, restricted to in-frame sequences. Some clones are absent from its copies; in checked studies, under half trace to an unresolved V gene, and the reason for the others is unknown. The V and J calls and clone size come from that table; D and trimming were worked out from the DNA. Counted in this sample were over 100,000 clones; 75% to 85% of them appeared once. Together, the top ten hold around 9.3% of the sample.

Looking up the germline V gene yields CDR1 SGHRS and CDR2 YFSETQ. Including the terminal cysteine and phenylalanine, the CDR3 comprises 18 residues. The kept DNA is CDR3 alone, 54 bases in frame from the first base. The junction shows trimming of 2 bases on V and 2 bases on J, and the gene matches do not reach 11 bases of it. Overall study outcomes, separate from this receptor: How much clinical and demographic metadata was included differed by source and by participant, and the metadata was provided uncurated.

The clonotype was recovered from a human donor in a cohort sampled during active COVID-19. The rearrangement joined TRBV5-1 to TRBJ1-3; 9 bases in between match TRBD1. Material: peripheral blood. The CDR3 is CASSFRGQGEVAGNTIYF. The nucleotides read TGCGCCAGCAGCTTCCGGGGACAGGGTGAGGTCGCTGGAAACACCATATATTTT.